The 15 T cell receptor beta chains listed next were all sequenced from one sample in a study of shared clonotypes between healthy human individuals (dated by TCRdb to 2019 to 2021). Preparation of the library involved the immunoSEQ multiplex PCR assay. Entries here come from immuneACCESS through TCRdb and include only in-frame sequences with V and J called. Some clones fail to appear in such tables; in the studies checked, an unresolved V gene covers under half of the shortfall, and the cause of the remainder is unknown. In all, the sample holds over a million clones, and 75% to 80% of those were seen once. 0.6% to 0.75% of the sample belongs to the ten largest clones. Input material: memory CD4+ T cells from PBMCs. The cell subset or site label here, explained by the study, means: CD45RA-negative fraction. These receptors all stem from a man younger than 35 in good health. Some clones in this sample may be carry-over from other donors' samples.

The sample holds many counts of this clone. The sample has other DNA sequences that encode this CDR3 too. The J gene is TRBJ2-5, the V gene TRBV7-9, with D possibly matching TRBD1 (6 bases). Germline-derived CDR1 and CDR2 are SEHNR and FQNEAQ (reference sequence). The CDR3 has 16 amino acids. Trimming shortened V by 3 bases and J by 5 bases, and 19 bases separated the two germline ends. CDR3 amino acids: CASSFQGTGRVETQYF. CDR3 in DNA: TGTGCCAGCAGCTTCCAGGGGACGGGAAGGGTGGAGACCCAGTACTTC.

The chain joins TRBV7-7 to TRBJ1-4, with 9 bases identical to TRBD1. Germline lookup yields CDR1 SSHAT and CDR2 FNYEAQ (reference sequence). This CDR3 is built from 14 residues. The V segment lost 5 bases and the J segment 7 bases; nucleotides outside the gene matches: 5. CDR3: CASSPGTGREKLFF. Written as DNA, the CDR3 is TGTGCCAGCAGCCCCGGGACAGGGCGTGAAAAACTGTTTTTT.

This clone came up once. A far larger clone is only one base removed, so a read error is likely. CDR3 sequence: CASSGAWGAPYGQYF. DNA of the CDR3: TGTGCCAGCAGTGGCGCGTGGGGGGCCCCCTACGGGCAGTACTTC. The chain employs TRBV6-5 and TRBJ2-7; D may match TRBD1 or TRBD2 (6 bases each). This CDR3 spans 15 amino acids. Germline lookup yields CDR1 MNHEY and CDR2 SVGAGI.

V is TRBV4-3 and J is TRBJ2-4; D may correspond to TRBD1 or TRBD2 (5 bases each). V lost 2 bases, J lost 10 bases, and 12 bases lay in between. This CDR3 is built from 13 residues. Germline V gene sequence: CDR1 LGHNA, CDR2 YSLEER. CDR3 coding DNA: TGCGCCAGCAGCCAAAACCGGGACCAAATTCAGTACTTC. This gives the protein CASSQNRDQIQYF.

The V call is TRBV2, the J call TRBJ2-6, with D uncertain. Per germline, CDR1 SNHLY and CDR2 FYNNEI. CDR3 length: 15 residues. V was trimmed by 3 bases and J by 2 bases, leaving 8 bases between them. The CDR3 DNA reads as TGTGCCAGCAGTGACAACAGCCCTGGGGCCAACGTCCTGACTTTC. This encodes CASSDNSPGANVLTF.

This clone was seen only a few times. In DNA, the CDR3 is TGTGCCAGCAGCGTAGGCCCCCAGGTAGAGACCCAGTACTTC. Its protein product is CASSVGPQVETQYF. This rearrangement joins TRBV9 to TRBJ2-5; D gene ambiguous. The CDR3 is 14 residues long. CDR1 and CDR2 from the germline V gene are SGDLS and YYNGEE. V dropped 0 bases and J dropped 4 bases, with 10 bases sitting between them.

For this clone: This specimen includes other DNA sequences encoding the same CDR3. This sequence joins TRBV5-6 and TRBJ2-1, with a weak D call TRBD2 (5 bases). The CDR3 spans 15 residues. CDR1 and CDR2 (germline): SGHDT, YYEEEE. V was shortened by 3 bases and J by 0 bases, with 10 bases between the two germline ends. The CDR3 DNA follows: TGTGCCAGCAGCTACGGACTGAGCTCCTACAATGAGCAGTTCTTC. This sequence encodes CASSYGLSSYNEQFF.

The chain recombines TRBV19 with TRBJ2-2; the D is unclear. The CDR3 is 12 amino acids. Deletions cut 9 bases from V and 2 bases from J, with 7 bases between. Per the germline V gene, CDR1 is LNHDA and CDR2 is SQIVND (reference sequence). The CDR3 region has the DNA TGTGCCAGCCGCCGAAACACCGGGGAGCTGTTTTTT. Translated, it gives CASRRNTGELFF.

This clone was picked up one time. The V call is TRBV2, the J call TRBJ1-6; the D gene is possibly TRBD1 (5 bases). The germline CDR1 and CDR2 sequences are SNHLY and FYNNEI. The CDR3 is 16 residues long. V lost 2 bases to trimming and J lost 6 bases, with 14 bases between them. The CDR3 loop is CASSESRGSLNSPLHF. CDR3 sequence (DNA): TGTGCCAGCAGTGAATCAAGGGGCAGCCTTAATTCACCCCTCCACTTT.

This clone was found many times. The chain is built from TRBV29-1 and TRBJ1-2; the match to TRBD1 covers 9 bases. The length of the CDR3 is 13 residues. The germline V gene has CDR1 SQVTM and CDR2 ANQGSEA. The junction had 10 bases not matched to a gene; V was cut back by 7 bases and J by 7 bases. This CDR3 is CSAPKDRGGGYTF. CDR3 DNA sequence: TGCAGCGCACCAAAGGACAGGGGAGGTGGCTACACCTTC.

J is TRBJ1-5 and V is TRBV6-6; no firm D call. V was clipped by 7 bases and J by 8 bases, with 12 bases between them. The CDR3 is 12 residues long. Looked up from germline, CDR1 is MNHNY and CDR2 is SVGAGI (reference sequence). This chain's CDR3 is CASKKAEEPQHF. The DNA for the CDR3 is TGTGCCAGCAAGAAGGCCGAAGAGCCCCAGCATTTT.

A remark on this clone: Being one base from a much bigger clone, this may be a read error. The same CDR3 arises from other DNA sequences in this sample as well. The V and J genes are TRBV28 and TRBJ2-2; no definite D call. Germline V gene data show CDR1 as MDHEN and CDR2 as SYDVKM. The CDR3 length is 13 residues. Trimming stripped 3 bases from V and 1 base from J, with 3 bases between. The CDR3 region has the DNA TGTGCCAGCAGTTTGCGGAACACCGGGGAGCTGTTTTTT. Residues: CASSLRNTGELFF.

This clone was recorded once. The rearrangement links TRBV7-2 to TRBJ1-1, with 8 bases identical to TRBD1. Germline loops: CDR1 SGHTA, CDR2 FQGNSA. The CDR3 totals 15 residues. V gave up 8 bases and J gave up 1 base; unmatched junction bases: 9. In DNA form, the CDR3 reads TGTGCCAGCCCAAGCCAGGGGGCCCAGAACACTGAAGCTTTCTTT. This encodes CASPSQGAQNTEAFF.

The V gene is TRBV2, the J gene TRBJ2-2; 9 positions match TRBD2. From germline, CDR1 is SNHLY and CDR2 FYNNEI. The CDR3 runs 16 residues. V shed 6 bases, J shed 2 bases, and the junction held 7 bases outside the gene matches. The CDR3 protein is CASSRASGVNTGELFF. In nucleotides, the CDR3 is TGTGCCAGCAGCCGAGCTAGCGGGGTTAACACCGGGGAGCTGTTTTTT.

The chain combines TRBV5-1 with TRBJ2-7; 11 bases align to TRBD2. The V segment lost 4 bases and the J segment 5 bases; nucleotides outside the gene matches: 8. The CDR3 sequence is 15 residues long. CDR1 and CDR2 from the germline V gene are SGHRS and YFSETQ. The CDR3 loop is CASSRPLAGGDEQYF. The CDR3 DNA reads TGCGCCAGCAGCAGACCCCTAGCGGGAGGCGACGAGCAGTACTTC.